This T cell receptor beta chain was observed in a study of T cells in tuberculosis. On the study more broadly: IGRA-negative adolescents, IGRA-positive adolescents with latent tuberculosis and adults with active tuberculosis formed this South African cohort. Broader study findings: Active tuberculosis patients had shorter CDR3-alpha; the beta difference was nonsignificant.

Sequencing used immunoSEQ multiplex PCR; TCRdb keeps in-frame clones, though not all of them. Among tens of thousands of clones, approximately 90% were seen once, and the ten largest hold nearly 2.5%. Per germline, CDR1 LNHNV and CDR2 YYDKDF (reference sequence). The CDR3 has 15 residues. Trimming took 0 bases from V and 3 from J, leaving 12 bases between them. Details on this clone: What it binds is unknown.

Time point: new active TB diagnosis, blood taken before or within 7 days of starting treatment. This chain connects TRBV15 to TRBJ2-7; D uncertain. The sequenced sample was PBMCs, obtained at tuberculosis diagnosis. The source is an adult with tuberculosis. The CDR3 loop reads CATSRDHRADYEQYF. CDR3 nucleotides: TGTGCCACCAGCAGAGATCACCGAGCCGACTACGAGCAGTACTTC. The complete variable domain, with remaining parts taken from reference TRBV15 and TRBJ2-7, reads DAMVIQNPRYQVTQFGKPVTLSCSQTLNHNVMYWYQQKSSQAPKLLFHYYDKDFNNEADTPDNFQSRRPNTSFCFLDIRSPGLGDTAMYLCATSRDHRADYEQYFGPGTRLTVT.